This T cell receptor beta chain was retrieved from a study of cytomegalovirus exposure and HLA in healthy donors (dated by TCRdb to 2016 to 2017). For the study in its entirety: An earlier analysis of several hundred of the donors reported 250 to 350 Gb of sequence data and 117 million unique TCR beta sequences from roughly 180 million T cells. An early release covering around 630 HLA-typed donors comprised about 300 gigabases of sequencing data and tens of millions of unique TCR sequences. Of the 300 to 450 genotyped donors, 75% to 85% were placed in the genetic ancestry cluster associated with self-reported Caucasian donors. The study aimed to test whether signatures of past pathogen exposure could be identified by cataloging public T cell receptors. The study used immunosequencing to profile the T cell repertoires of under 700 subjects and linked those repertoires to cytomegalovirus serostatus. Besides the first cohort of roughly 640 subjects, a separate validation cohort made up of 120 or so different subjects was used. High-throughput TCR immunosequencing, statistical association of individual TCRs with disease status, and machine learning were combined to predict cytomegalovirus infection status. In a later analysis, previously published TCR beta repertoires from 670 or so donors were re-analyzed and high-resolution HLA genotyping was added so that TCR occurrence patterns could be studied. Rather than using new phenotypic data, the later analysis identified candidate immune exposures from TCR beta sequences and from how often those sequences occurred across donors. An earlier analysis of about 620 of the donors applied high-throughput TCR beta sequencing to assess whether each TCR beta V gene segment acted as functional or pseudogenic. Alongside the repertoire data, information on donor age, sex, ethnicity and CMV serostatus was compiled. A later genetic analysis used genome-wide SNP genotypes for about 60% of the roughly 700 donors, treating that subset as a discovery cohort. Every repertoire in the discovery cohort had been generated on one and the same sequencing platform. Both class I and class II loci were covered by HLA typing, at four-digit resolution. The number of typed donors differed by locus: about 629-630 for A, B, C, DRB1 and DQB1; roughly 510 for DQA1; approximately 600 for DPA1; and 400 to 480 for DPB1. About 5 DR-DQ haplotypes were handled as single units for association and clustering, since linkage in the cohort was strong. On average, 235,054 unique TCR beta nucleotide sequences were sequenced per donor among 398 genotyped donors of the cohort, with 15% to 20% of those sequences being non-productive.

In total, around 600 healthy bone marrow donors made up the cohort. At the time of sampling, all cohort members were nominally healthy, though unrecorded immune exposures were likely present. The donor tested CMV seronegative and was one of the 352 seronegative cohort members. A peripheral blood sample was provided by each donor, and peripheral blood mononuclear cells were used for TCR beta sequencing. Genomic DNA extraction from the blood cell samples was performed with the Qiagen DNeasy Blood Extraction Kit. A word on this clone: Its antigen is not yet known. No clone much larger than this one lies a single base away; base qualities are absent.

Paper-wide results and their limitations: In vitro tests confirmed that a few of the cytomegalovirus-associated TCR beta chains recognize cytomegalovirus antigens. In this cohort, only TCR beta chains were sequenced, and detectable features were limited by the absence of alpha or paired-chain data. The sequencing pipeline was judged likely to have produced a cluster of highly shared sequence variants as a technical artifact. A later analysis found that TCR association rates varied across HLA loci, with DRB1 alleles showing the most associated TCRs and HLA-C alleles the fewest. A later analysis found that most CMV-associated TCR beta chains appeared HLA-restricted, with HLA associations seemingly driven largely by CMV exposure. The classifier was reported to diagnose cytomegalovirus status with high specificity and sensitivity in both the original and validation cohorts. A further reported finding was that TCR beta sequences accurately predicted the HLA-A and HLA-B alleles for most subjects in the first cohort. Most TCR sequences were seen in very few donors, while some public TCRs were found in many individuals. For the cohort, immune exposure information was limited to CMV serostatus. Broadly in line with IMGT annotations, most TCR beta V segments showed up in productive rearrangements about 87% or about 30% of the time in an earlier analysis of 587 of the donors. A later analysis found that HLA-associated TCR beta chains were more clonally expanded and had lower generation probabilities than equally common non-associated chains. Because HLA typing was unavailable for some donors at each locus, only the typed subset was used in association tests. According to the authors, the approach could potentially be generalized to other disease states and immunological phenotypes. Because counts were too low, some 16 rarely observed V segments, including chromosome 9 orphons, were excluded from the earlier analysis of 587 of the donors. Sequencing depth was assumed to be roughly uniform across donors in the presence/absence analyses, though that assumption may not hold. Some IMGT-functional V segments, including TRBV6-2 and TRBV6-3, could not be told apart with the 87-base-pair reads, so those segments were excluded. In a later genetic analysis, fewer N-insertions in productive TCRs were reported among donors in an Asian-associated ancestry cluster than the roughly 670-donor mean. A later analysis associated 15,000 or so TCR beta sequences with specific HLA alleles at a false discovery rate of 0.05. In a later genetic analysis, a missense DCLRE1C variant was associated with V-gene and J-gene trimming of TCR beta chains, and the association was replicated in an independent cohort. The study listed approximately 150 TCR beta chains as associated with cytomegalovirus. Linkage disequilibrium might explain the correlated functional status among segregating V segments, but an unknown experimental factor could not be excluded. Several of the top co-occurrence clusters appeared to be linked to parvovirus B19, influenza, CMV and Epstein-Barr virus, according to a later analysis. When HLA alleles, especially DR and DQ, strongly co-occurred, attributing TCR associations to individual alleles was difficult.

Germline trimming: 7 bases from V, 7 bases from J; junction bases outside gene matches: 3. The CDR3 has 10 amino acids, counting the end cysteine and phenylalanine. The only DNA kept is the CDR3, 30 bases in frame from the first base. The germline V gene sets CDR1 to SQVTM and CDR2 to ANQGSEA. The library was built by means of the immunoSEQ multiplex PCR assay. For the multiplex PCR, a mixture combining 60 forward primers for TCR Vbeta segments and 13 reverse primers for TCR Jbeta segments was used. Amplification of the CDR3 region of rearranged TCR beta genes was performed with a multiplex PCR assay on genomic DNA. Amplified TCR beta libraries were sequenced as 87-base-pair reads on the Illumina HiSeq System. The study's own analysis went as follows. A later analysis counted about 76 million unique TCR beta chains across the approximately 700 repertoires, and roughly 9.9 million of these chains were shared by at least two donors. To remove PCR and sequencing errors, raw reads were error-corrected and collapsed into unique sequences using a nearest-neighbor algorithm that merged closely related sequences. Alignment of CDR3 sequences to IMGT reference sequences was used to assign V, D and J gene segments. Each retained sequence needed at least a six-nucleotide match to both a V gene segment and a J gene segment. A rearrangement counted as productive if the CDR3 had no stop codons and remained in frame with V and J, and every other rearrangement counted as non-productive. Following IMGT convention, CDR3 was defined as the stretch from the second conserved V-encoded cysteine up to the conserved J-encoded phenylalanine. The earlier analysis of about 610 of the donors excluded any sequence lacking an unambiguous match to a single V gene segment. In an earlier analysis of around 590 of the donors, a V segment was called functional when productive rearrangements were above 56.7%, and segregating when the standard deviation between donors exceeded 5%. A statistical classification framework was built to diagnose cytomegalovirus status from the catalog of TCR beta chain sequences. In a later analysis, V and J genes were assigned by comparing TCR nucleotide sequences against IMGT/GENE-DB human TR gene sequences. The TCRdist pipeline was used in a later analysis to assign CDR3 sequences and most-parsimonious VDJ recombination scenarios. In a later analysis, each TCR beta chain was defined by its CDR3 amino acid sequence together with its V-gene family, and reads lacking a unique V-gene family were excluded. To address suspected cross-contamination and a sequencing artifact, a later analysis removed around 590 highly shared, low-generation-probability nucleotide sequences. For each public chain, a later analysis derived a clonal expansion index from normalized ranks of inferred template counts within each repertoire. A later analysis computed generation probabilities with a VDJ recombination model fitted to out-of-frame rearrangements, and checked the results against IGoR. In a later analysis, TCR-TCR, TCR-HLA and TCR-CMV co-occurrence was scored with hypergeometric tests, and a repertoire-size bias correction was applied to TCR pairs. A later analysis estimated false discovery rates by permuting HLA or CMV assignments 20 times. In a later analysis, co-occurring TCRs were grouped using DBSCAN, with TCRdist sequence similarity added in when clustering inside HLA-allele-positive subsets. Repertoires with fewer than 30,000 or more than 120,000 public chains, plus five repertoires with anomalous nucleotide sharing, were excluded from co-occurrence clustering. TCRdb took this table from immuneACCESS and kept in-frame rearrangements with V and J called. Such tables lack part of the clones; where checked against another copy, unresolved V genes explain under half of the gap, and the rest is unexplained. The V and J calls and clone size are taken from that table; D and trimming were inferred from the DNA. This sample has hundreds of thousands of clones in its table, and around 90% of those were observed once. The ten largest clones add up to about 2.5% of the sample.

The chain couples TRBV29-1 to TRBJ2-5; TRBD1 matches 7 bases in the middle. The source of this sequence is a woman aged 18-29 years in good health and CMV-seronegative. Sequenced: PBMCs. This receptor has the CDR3 CSGGQSTQYF. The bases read TGCAGCGGGGGACAGTCGACCCAGTACTTC.